The 9 T cell receptor beta chains below were found in one sample sequenced in a study of Ad26.COV2.S vaccination and SARS-CoV-2 variants. Treatment: over 15 received Ad26.COV2.S at low or high dose, single or two shots; roughly five received placebo; per-sample allocation not given. Sampling happened 63 days after the first vaccine or placebo injection. Using immunoSEQ multiplex PCR, the repertoire was profiled, and TCRdb retains in-frame clones only, with some absent. The sample gives some 330,000 clones, about nine tenths of which show up once; 5.5% is in the top ten. Sequenced here: peripheral blood, sampled in a trial of Ad26.COV2.S vaccine versus placebo. These receptors came from a person aged 18-65 years who received the Ad26.COV2.S COVID-19 vaccine or a placebo.

V is TRBV19 and J is TRBJ1-1; maybe TRBD1 (6 bases). Trimming left V 7 bases short and J 1 base short, with 28 bases between. The CDR3 has 19 amino acids. Germline V gene data show CDR1 as LNHDA and CDR2 as SQIVND (reference sequence). The CDR3 loop reads CASNGQGNPYPKPNTEAFF. In nucleotides, the CDR3 is TGTGCCAGTAATGGGCAGGGGAACCCTTACCCCAAACCGAACACTGAAGCTTTCTTT.

The chain employs TRBV7-2 and TRBJ1-5, with D uncertain. Germline assignment: CDR1 SGHTA and CDR2 FQGNSA. The ends were cut back, 0 bases at V and 2 bases at J, with 11 bases in the middle. The CDR3 is made up of 16 amino acids. In DNA, the CDR3 is TGTGCCAGCAGCTTAGCCGGCCCCTCGGGCAATCAGCCCCAGCATTTT. Its translation: CASSLAGPSGNQPQHF. Based on the CDR3 plus reference TRBV7-2 and TRBJ1-5, the full variable domain is GAGVSQSPSNKVTEKGKDVELRCDPISGHTALYWYRQSLGQGLEFLIYFQGNSAPDKSGLPSDRFSAERTGGSVSTLTIQRTQQEDSAVYLCASSLAGPSGNQPQHFGDGTRLSIL.

The sample holds a few counts of this clone. The chain uses TRBV7-9 and TRBJ2-3; 11 nucleotides line up with TRBD2. CDR1 is SEHNR, CDR2 FQNEAQ, per germline (reference sequence). The V and J ends lost 1 base and 3 bases, in that order; junction bases with no gene match: 9. This CDR3 is built from 18 residues. CDR3 amino acids: CASSLERGLAGGTDTQYF. The DNA for the CDR3 is TGTGCCAGCAGCTTAGAAAGGGGGCTAGCGGGAGGAACAGATACGCAGTATTTT.

The chain has TRBV18 and TRBJ1-2, with a weak D call TRBD1 (6 bases). CDR1 is KGHSH, CDR2 LQKENI, per germline. The CDR3 runs to 18 residues. V shed 3 bases and J shed 1 base, with 21 bases lying between them. CDR3 DNA: TGTGCCAGCTCACCGCGCAGACAGGCCCCCCAGCTTAACTATGGCTACACCTTC. It encodes CASSPRRQAPQLNYGYTF.

To note about this clone: Different DNA sequences within this sample yield the same CDR3. The chain carries TRBV9 and TRBJ1-1, with D maybe TRBD1 (5 bases). V was clipped by 0 bases and J by 3 bases, with 6 bases between them. This CDR3 is built from 13 residues. Germline V lookup: CDR1 SGDLS, CDR2 YYNGEE. CDR3 sequence reads: CASSVEGHTEAFF. The CDR3 coding sequence is TGTGCCAGCAGCGTAGAGGGACACACTGAAGCTTTCTTT.

The chain carries TRBV19 and TRBJ1-1, with D perhaps TRBD1 (5 bases). Trimming took off 6 bases at V and 3 bases at J, with 14 bases between the two ends. Germline CDR1 is LNHDA and CDR2 is SQIVND (reference sequence). The CDR3 length is 14 residues. CDR3 protein: CASRDTRLYTEAFF. CDR3 coding DNA: TGTGCCAGTAGGGACACTAGGTTGTACACTGAAGCTTTCTTT.

The chain has TRBV7-2 and TRBJ1-3; TRBD1 matches at 7 bases. Germline V gives CDR1 SGHTA, CDR2 FQGNSA. The CDR3 has 15 amino acids. The V segment lost 6 bases and the J segment 0 bases; nucleotides outside the gene matches: 5. The CDR3, as DNA: TGTGCCAGCAGTCGGCAGGGGGACTCTGGAAACACCATATATTTT. Its protein product is CASSRQGDSGNTIYF.

The rearrangement joins TRBV5-4 to TRBJ2-3, with D unclear. Looked up from germline, CDR1 is SGHNT and CDR2 is YYREEE (reference sequence). This CDR3 is 14 amino acids long. Trimming removed 5 bases at V and 2 bases at J, with 12 bases between. CDR3 loop: CASSLSSPTDTQYF. For the CDR3, the DNA is TGTGCCAGCAGTCTATCCTCGCCCACAGATACGCAGTATTTT.

The J gene is TRBJ2-1, the V gene TRBV18; TRBD1 matches 7 bases. V gave up 0 bases and J gave up 6 bases; unmatched junction bases: 17. Germline loops: CDR1 KGHSH, CDR2 LQKENI. This CDR3 contains 19 residues. CDR3 loop: CASSPPEDSRDSRINEQFF. The CDR3 bases are TGTGCCAGCTCACCACCGGAGGACAGTCGGGACAGCCGTATCAATGAGCAGTTCTTC.